This TCR beta chain is from a study of T cell changes during pregnancy in multiple sclerosis. TCRdb keeps only in-frame clones here, not all; method: immunoSEQ multiplex PCR. This sample has 50,000 to 65,000 clones, with 88% found just once. The CDR3 is 16 residues long. The germline V and J ends were trimmed by 4 bases and 0 bases, with 15 bases remaining between them. CDR1 is MDHEN and CDR2 is SYDVKM in the germline V gene. The sequence derives from a female donor with multiple sclerosis, enrolled in a pregnancy study. The chain couples TRBV28 to TRBJ1-1; no reliable D call. This specimen was peripheral blood, taken in the first trimester of pregnancy. This CDR3 reads CASSSQQPSMNTEAFF. The CDR3 DNA reads as TGTGCCAGCAGTTCCCAACAGCCTTCCATGAACACTGAAGCTTTCTTT.